This T cell receptor beta chain was recovered during a study of Ad26.COV2.S vaccination and SARS-CoV-2 variants. Study as a whole: The trial was COV1001 and the donor's arm was Ad26.COV2.S.

The CDR3 totals 12 residues. The V end lost 5 bases, the J end lost 6 bases, and 8 bases lay between the germline ends. Using immunoSEQ multiplex PCR, the repertoire was profiled, and TCRdb retains in-frame clones only, with some absent. This sample has some 480,000 clones, with roughly nine tenths found just once. Turning to this clone: The antigen remains unidentified.

The study's findings and limits: While placebo recipients had lower spike-specific TCR breadth, vaccine recipients had more.

Noted treatment: roughly 19 received Ad26.COV2.S at low or high dose, single or two shots; 5 received placebo; per-sample allocation not given. Day 63 after the first injection of vaccine or placebo was the sampling time. Wuhan-strain spike was delivered by a replication-incompetent Ad26 vector. The chain links TRBV12-3 or TRBV12-4 to TRBJ1-5; D possibly corresponds to TRBD1 (5 bases). The specimen comprised peripheral blood, sampled in a trial of Ad26.COV2.S vaccine versus placebo. This sequence was found in a person aged 18 to 65 who received the Ad26.COV2.S COVID-19 vaccine or a placebo. This CDR3 reads CASSRRGQPQHF. The CDR3 DNA follows: TGTGCCAGCAGTCGAAGGGGTCAGCCCCAGCATTTT.